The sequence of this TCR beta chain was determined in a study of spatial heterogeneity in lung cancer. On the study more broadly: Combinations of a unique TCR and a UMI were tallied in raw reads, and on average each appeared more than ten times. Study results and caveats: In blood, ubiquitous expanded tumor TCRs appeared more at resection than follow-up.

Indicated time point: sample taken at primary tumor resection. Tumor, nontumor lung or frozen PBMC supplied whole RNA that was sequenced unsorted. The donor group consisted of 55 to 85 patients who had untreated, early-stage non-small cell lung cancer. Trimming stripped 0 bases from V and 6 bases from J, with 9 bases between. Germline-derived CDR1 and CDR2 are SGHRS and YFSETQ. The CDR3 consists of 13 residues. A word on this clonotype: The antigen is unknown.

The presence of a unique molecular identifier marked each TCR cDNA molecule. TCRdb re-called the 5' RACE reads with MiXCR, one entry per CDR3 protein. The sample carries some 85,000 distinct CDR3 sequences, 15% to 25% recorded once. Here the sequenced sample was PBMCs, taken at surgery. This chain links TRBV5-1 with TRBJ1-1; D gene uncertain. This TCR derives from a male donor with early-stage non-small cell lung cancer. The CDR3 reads CASSLVGKAEAFF. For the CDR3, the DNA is TGCGCCAGCAGCTTGGTCGGCAAGGCTGAAGCTTTCTTT.